This TCR beta chain appears in the sequencing data of a study of a mutant IDH1 vaccine in newly diagnosed glioma. Study information: Either 4-6 weeks after radiotherapy alone or alongside temozolomide, vaccination was begun. Regarding the study as a whole: Most patients, roughly 92%, showed vaccine-induced immune responses.

Using immunoSEQ multiplex PCR, the repertoire was profiled, and TCRdb retains in-frame clones only, with some absent. The repertoire consists of approximately 70,000 clones, with over 70% occurring once and the leading ten covering roughly 14%. The CDR3 loop spans 15 amino acids. The J segment lost 0 bases and the V segment lost 8 bases, leaving 6 bases of the junction unmatched. Germline CDR1 reads MNHNS; CDR2 reads SASEGT. Stated time point: week 23, last vaccination. Topical imiquimod was applied with each vaccine dose, which held 300 ug of mutant IDH1 20-mer peptide. As regards this clone: Antigen: not known.

The sequenced sample was PBMCs, obtained from a glioma patient whose treatment included an IDH1 peptide vaccine. The rearrangement links TRBV6-1 to TRBJ1-4; TRBD1 matches at 7 bases. This receptor was identified in a man younger than 30 with glioma. CDR3 protein: CASGRQGTTNEKLFF. CDR3 bases: TGTGCCAGCGGTAGACAGGGAACAACTAATGAAAAACTGTTTTTT.